A single T cell receptor (beta chain) is shown here with its context. The data stem from a study of blood T cell repertoires in COVID-19. At the level of the study: The United States, Italy and Spain provided the acute and convalescent COVID-19 samples. The analysed material was cDNA or gDNA that came from T cells, B-cell-depleted T cells, or PBMCs.

There are 18 residues in the CDR3. CDR1 and CDR2 (germline): ENHRY, SYGVKD. Trimming removed 2 bases from V and 4 bases from J; junction bases left unmatched: 8. Study processing details: Researchers report that nucleated cell counts were estimated from reference gene primer amplification. Only in-frame clones appear in the TCRdb table, and some are missing; sequencing was by immunoSEQ multiplex PCR. V, J and clone size were drawn from that table, and D and trimming were deduced from the DNA. The table records over 50,000 clones, roughly 86% of them present only once. The sequencing input was peripheral blood. The chain uses TRBV10-3 and TRBJ2-5; TRBD2 agrees at 15 bases. The source is a man aged 55 to 70 with acute or convalescent COVID-19. CDR3 in DNA: TGTGCCATCAGTGAGACTCGGACTAGCGGGGGGGCCCGAGAGACCCAGTACTTC. It is translated as CAISETRTSGGARETQYF.